These T cell receptor beta chains were read from a single sample in a study of shared clonotypes between healthy human individuals. Some clones are missing from TCRdb's copy, which holds only in-frame ones; the method was immunoSEQ multiplex PCR. Among 2 million to 2.5 million clones listed, approximately 96% were seen once. Source material: naive CD4+ T cells sorted from blood. The source is a man younger than 35 in good health. Each CDR3 is given with its conserved first and last residue. The D gene is left open where the match is weak. Not every row has a clone size; where given, it reads once, few, many or a size class.

clone size	V gene	D gene	J gene	CDR3 protein	CDR3 DNA
NA	TRBV28	TRBD1	TRBJ1-2	CASSLQGALGYTF	TGTGCCAGCAGTCTACAGGGGGCATTGGGCTACACCTTC
NA	TRBV6-1	NA	TRBJ2-5	CASSEVGRQETQYF	TGTGCCAGCAGTGAAGTCGGCAGGCAAGAGACCCAGTACTTC
once	TRBV11-2	TRBD2	TRBJ2-3	CASTLTAGGRDTQYF	TGTGCCAGCACTCTAACGGCGGGAGGGCGGGATACGCAGTATTTT
NA	TRBV15	NA	TRBJ2-7	CATSGRAPGEQYF	TGTGCCACCAGCGGGCGGGCGCCAGGCGAGCAGTACTTC
NA	TRBV5-1	NA	TRBJ2-5	CASSFGGPGETQYF	TGCGCCAGCAGCTTCGGGGGGCCGGGGGAGACCCAGTACTTC
NA	TRBV12-5	NA	TRBJ2-7	CASGSVLGQGSYEQYF	NA
NA	TRBV7-2	NA	TRBJ1-1	CASRRPSGTEAFF	TGTGCCAGCAGAAGACCCTCTGGCACTGAAGCTTTCTTT
NA	TRBV5-4	NA	TRBJ1-2	CASSTWTAENYGYTF	TGTGCCAGCAGCACCTGGACGGCTGAGAACTATGGCTACACCTTC
once	TRBV27	TRBD1	TRBJ2-7	CASSRKGQGAYEQYF	TGTGCCAGCAGTCGAAAAGGACAGGGGGCGTACGAGCAGTACTTC
NA	TRBV5-1	TRBD2	TRBJ2-2	CASSETSGGLGELFF	TGCGCCAGCAGTGAGACTAGCGGGGGCCTCGGGGAGCTGTTTTTT
NA	TRBV6-5	TRBD1	TRBJ1-1	CASRPGTDMNTEAFF	TGTGCCAGCAGACCGGGGACAGACATGAACACTGAAGCTTTCTTT